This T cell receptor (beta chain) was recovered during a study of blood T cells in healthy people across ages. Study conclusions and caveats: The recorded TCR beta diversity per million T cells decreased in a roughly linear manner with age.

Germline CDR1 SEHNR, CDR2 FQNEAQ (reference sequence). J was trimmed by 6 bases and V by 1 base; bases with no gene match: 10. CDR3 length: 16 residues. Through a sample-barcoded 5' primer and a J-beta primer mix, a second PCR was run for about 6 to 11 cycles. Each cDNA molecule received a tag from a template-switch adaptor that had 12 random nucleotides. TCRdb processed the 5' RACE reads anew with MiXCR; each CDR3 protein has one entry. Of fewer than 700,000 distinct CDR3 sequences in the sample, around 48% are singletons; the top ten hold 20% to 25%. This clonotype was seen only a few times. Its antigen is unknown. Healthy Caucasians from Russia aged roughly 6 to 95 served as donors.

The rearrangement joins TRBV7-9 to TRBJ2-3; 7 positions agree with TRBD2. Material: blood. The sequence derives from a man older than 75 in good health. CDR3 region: CASSLETGGVTDTQYF. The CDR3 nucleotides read TGTGCCAGCAGCTTAGAAACGGGGGGAGTCACGGATACGCAGTATTTT.